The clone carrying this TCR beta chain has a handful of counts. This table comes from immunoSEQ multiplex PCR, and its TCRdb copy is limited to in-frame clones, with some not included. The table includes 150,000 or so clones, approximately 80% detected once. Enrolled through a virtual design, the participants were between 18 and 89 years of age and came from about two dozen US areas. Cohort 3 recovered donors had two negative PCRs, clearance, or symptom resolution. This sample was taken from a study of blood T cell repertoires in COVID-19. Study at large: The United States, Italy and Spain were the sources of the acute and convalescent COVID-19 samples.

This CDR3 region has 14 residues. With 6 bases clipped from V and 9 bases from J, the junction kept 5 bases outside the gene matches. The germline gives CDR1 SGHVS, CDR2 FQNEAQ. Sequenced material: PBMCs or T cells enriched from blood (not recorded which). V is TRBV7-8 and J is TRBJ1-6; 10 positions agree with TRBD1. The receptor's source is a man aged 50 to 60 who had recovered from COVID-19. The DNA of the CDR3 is TGTGCCAGCAGGTCCGGGACAGGGGTTTCACCCCTCCACTTT. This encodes CASRSGTGVSPLHF.